In its sample, the clone carrying this T cell receptor beta chain was seen once. These data come from a study of blood T cells in healthy people across ages. Looking at the study overall: There was about one barcoded beta molecule captured by template switching per two T cells.

Primed by a sample-barcoded 5' primer and a J-beta primer mix, a second PCR proceeded for about 6 to 11 cycles. TCRdb reprocessed the 5' RACE reads via MiXCR and lists one record per CDR3 protein. This sample has about 2 million distinct CDR3 sequences; about 49% occur once, and the top ten carry less than 2.5%. Per germline, CDR1 SNHLY and CDR2 FYNNEI. V lost 6 bases, J lost 0 bases, and 12 bases lay in between. The CDR3 covers 14 residues. Sequenced input: blood. The clonotype was recovered from a woman in her forties in good health. The chain employs TRBV2 and TRBJ2-7; a possible D gene is TRBD2 (5 bases). DNA of the CDR3: TGTGCCAGCAGAGGAGGACGGACCTCCTACGAGCAGTACTTC. This sequence encodes CASRGGRTSYEQYF.